Listed here is a single T cell receptor (beta chain). Its cognate antigen is unknown. The sample comes from a study of monozygotic twins with inflammatory bowel disease. General study findings and limits: IBD patients, compared with healthy twins, shared fewer clonotypes with others (especially with disease activity). None of the different T cell subtypes could be distinguished from one another. Researchers reported no repertoire similarity difference between concordant and discordant twins, possibly from limited power.

Eight separate reactions per sample yielded the cDNA. Using the 5' RACE reads, TCRdb records one entry per CDR3 protein without DNA. The listing contains approximately 160,000 distinct CDR3 sequences. Germline CDR1 reads SQVTM; CDR2 reads ANQGSEA. This CDR3 contains 14 residues. The TCR originated in a human donor with ulcerative colitis or Crohn's disease, or a healthy co-twin of an affected twin (not recorded which). Sequencing was carried out using blood. The rearrangement links TRBV29-1 to TRBJ2-1; TCRdb lists TRBD1, though no DNA is available to test this call. This CDR3 is CSVLGQGVTDEQFF.